Each of the 10 T cell receptor beta chains below was sequenced from the same sample in a study of blood T cell repertoires in COVID-19. Libraries were prepared by immunoSEQ multiplex PCR; TCRdb keeps only in-frame clonotypes and omits some of them. The data show around 340,000 clones, about 86% seen once. Sequencing was done on a sample of peripheral blood. These receptors were collected from a woman aged 55-70 years with COVID-19, enrolled during active disease.

In regard to this clone: Other DNA variants within this sample encode the same CDR3. V gene TRBV6-5 combines with J gene TRBJ1-3; D unresolved. There are 11 residues in the CDR3. The V gene's germline CDR1 is MNHEY and CDR2 SVGAGI. Trimming removed 8 bases from V and 3 bases from J, with 5 bases in between. CDR3 sequence: CASVRGNTIYF. As DNA, the CDR3 is TGTGCCAGCGTGCGTGGAAACACCATATATTTT.

This clone has a single count. The DNA for the CDR3 is TGCGCCAGCAGCCAGGTTAGGGCTGCGGAGGGCCTCCACTTT. Protein: CASSQVRAAEGLHF. The chain uses TRBV4-3 and TRBJ1-6; D is unclear. The CDR3 is made up of 14 amino acids. Germline V CDR1 and CDR2: LGHNA, YSLEER. V shed 3 bases and J shed 15 bases, with 18 bases lying between them.

This chain joins TRBV5-6 and TRBJ1-4; TRBD1 matches at 8 bases. The CDR3 runs 16 residues. Germline trimming cut 2 bases from V and 4 bases from J; bases unmatched to any gene: 7. Germline values: CDR1 SGHDT, CDR2 YYEEEE. CDR3 bases: TGTGCCAGCAGCTTAAAGGGGACAGGAGGTAATGAAAAACTGTTTTTT. It codes for CASSLKGTGGNEKLFF.

The chain couples TRBV6-5 to TRBJ2-2; 10 bases agree with TRBD2. The germline CDR1 and CDR2 sequences are MNHEY and SVGAGI. The CDR3 has 15 residues. V shed 6 bases, J shed 8 bases, and the junction held 9 bases outside the gene matches. CDR3 sequence: CASRRGTSVGGELFF. Here the CDR3 DNA reads TGTGCCAGCAGACGAGGGACTAGCGTGGGAGGGGAGCTGTTTTTT.

This chain connects TRBV11-2 to TRBJ1-2; no definite D call. The ends were cut back, 5 bases at V and 3 bases at J, with 7 bases in the middle. Germline V gene lookup returns CDR1 SGHAT and CDR2 FQNNGV. This CDR3 has 12 residues. CDR3 sequence: CASSQEDYGYTF. CDR3 nucleotide sequence: TGTGCCAGCAGCCAGGAAGACTATGGCTACACCTTC.

V gene TRBV12-3 or TRBV12-4 combines with J gene TRBJ1-1; D is ambiguous. The CDR3 totals 13 residues. V lost 3 bases and J 8 bases, leaving 13 bases between the germline ends. CDR3 coding DNA: TGTGCCAGCAGTTTTAGCCAGCCCGCAGAAGCTTTCTTT. It codes for CASSFSQPAEAFF.

V is TRBV4-1 and J is TRBJ2-7; possible D gene TRBD2, 6 bases. Germline CDR1 is MGHRA and CDR2 is YSYEKL. The CDR3 consists of 16 residues. V was pared by 0 bases and J by 3 bases, with 15 bases between. The CDR3 nucleotides read TGCGCCAGCAGCCAAGATTTTACGGGAGCCAACTACGAGCAGTACTTC. Translated, it gives CASSQDFTGANYEQYF.

The V and J genes are TRBV13 and TRBJ1-1; D possibly corresponds to TRBD1 (6 bases). The CDR3 loop spans 17 amino acids. The V end lost 0 bases, the J end lost 3 bases, and 17 bases lay between the germline ends. The V gene's germline CDR1 is PRHDT and CDR2 FYEKMQ (reference sequence). The CDR3 DNA is TGTGCCAGCAGCTTAGGCCGGATGGCAGGGGTGGACACTGAAGCTTTCTTT. It encodes CASSLGRMAGVDTEAFF.

The rearrangement joins TRBV11-2 to TRBJ1-1; D may be TRBD1 (5 bases). This CDR3 is built from 15 residues. V lost 3 bases, J lost 2 bases, and 13 bases lay in between. Germline V gives CDR1 SGHAT, CDR2 FQNNGV. The CDR3 DNA reads TGTGCCAGCAGCTTCTATCAGGGCTTAAACACTGAAGCTTTCTTT. It is translated as CASSFYQGLNTEAFF. The full variable domain, with the rest looked up from reference TRBV11-2 and TRBJ1-1, is EAGVAQSPRYKIIEKRQSVAFWCNPISGHATLYWYQQILGQGPKLLIQFQNNGVVDDSQLPKDRFSAERLKGVDSTLKIQPAKLEDSAVYLCASSFYQGLNTEAFFGQGTRLTVV.

The chain combines TRBV29-1 with TRBJ2-7, with 7 positions matching TRBD1. CDR1 is SQVTM, CDR2 ANQGSEA, per germline. This CDR3 spans 16 amino acids. After removal of 6 bases from V and 0 bases from J, the junction contained 14 bases not matched to a gene. CDR3 protein: CSVKGQKDRRSYEQYF. DNA of the CDR3: TGCAGCGTGAAGGGGCAAAAGGACAGGCGCTCCTACGAGCAGTACTTC.